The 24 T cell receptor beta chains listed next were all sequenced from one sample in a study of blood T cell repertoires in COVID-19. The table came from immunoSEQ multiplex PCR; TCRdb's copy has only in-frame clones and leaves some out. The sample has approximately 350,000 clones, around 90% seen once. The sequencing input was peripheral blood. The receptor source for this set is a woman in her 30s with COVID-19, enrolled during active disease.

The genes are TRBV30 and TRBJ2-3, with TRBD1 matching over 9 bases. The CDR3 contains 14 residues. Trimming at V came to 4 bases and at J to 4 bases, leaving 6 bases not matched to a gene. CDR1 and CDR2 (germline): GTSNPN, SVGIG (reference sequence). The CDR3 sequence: CAWNLGQGSDTQYF. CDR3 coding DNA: TGTGCCTGGAACCTCGGACAGGGGTCAGATACGCAGTATTTT. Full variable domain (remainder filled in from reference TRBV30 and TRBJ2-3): SQTIHQWPATLVQPVGSPLSLECTVEGTSNPNLYWYRQAAGRGLQLLFYSVGIGQISSEVPQNLSASRPQDRQFILSSKKLLLSDSGFYLCAWNLGQGSDTQYFGPGTRLTVL.

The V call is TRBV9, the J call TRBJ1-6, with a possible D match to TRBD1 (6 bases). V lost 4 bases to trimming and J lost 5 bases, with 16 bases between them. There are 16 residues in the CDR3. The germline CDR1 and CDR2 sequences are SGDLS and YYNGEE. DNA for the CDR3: TGTGCCAGCAGCCGAACGACAGGCGTAGATAATTCACCCCTCCACTTT. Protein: CASSRTTGVDNSPLHF.

The CDR3 sequence: CASSLGPERQYF. Written as DNA, the CDR3 is TGTGCCAGCAGCTTAGGGCCCGAACGGCAGTATTTT. This rearrangement joins TRBV7-2 to TRBJ2-3; no clear D gene. There are 12 residues in the CDR3. Trimming removed 1 base at V and 11 bases at J, with 10 bases between. Germline CDR1 reads SGHTA; CDR2 reads FQGNSA.

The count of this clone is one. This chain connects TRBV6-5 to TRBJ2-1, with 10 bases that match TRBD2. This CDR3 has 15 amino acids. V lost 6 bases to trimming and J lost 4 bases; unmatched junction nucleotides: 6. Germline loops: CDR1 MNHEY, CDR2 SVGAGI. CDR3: CASSNLAGGYNEQFF. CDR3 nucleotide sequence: TGTGCCAGCAGCAACTTAGCGGGGGGTTACAATGAGCAGTTCTTC.

The CDR3 region is CASSSITNTEAFF. The CDR3 bases are TGTGCCAGCAGTTCGATTACTAACACTGAAGCTTTCTTT. The rearrangement links TRBV12-3 or TRBV12-4 to TRBJ1-1; D unresolved. The CDR3 is 13 residues long. V was clipped by 4 bases and J by 2 bases, with 8 bases between them.

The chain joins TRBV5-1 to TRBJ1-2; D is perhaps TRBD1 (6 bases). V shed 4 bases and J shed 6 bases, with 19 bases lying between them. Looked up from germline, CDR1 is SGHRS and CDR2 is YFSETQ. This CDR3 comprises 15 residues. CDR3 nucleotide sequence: TGCGCCAGCAGCCCGTACGCTACAGGGCTTGATGGCTACACCTTC. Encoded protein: CASSPYATGLDGYTF.

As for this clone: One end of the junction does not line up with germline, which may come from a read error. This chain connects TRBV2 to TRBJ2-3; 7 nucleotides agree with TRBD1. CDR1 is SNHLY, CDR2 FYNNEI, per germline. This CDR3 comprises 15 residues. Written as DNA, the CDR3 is TGTGCCAGCAGAGAAGGGACAGTTAGCACAGATACGCAGTATTTT. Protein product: CASREGTVSTDTQYF.

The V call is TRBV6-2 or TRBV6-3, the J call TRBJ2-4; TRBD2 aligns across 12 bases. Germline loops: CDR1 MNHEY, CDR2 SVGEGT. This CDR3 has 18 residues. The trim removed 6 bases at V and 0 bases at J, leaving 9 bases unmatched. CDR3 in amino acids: CASSQPGLAGLAKNIQYF. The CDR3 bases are TGTGCCAGCAGCCAACCCGGACTAGCGGGACTAGCCAAAAACATTCAGTACTTC.

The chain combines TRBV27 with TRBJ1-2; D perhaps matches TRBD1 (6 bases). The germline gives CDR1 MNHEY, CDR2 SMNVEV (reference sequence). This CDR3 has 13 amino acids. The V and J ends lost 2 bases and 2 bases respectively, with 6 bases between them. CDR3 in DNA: TGTGCCAGCAGTTTAGGACAGAACTATGGCTACACCTTC. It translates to CASSLGQNYGYTF.

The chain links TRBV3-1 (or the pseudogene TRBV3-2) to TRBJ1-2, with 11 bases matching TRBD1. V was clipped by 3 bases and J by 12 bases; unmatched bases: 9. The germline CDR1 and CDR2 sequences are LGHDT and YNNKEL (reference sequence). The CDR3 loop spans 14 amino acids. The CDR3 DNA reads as TGTGCCAGCAGCCAGGCCGGGACAGGGGGGGGTAACACCTTC. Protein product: CASSQAGTGGGNTF.

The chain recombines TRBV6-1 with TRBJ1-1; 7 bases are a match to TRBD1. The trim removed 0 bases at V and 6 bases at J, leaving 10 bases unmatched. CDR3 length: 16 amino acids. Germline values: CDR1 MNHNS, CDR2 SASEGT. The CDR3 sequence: CASSEAPTGAWAEAFF. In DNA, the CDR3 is TGTGCCAGCAGTGAAGCCCCCACAGGGGCCTGGGCTGAAGCTTTCTTT.

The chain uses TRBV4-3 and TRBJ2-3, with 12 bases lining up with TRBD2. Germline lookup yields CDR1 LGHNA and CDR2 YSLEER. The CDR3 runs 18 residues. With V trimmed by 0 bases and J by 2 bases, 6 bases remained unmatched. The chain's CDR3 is CASSQDLAGGYTTDTQYF. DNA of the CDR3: TGCGCCAGCAGCCAAGATCTAGCGGGGGGGTATACCACAGATACGCAGTATTTT.

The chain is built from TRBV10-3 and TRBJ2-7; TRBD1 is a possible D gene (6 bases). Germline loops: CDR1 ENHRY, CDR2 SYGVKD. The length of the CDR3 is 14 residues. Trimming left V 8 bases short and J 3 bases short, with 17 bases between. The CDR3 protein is CAIRARDTDYEQYF. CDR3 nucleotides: TGTGCCATCCGGGCCCGGGACACAGACTACGAGCAGTACTTC.

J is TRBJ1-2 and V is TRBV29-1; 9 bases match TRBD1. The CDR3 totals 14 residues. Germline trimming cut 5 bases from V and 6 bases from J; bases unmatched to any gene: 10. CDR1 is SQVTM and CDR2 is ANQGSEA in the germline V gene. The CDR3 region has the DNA TGCAGCGTTCGCCGGGACAGGGTAGCGGATGGCTACACCTTC. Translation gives CSVRRDRVADGYTF.

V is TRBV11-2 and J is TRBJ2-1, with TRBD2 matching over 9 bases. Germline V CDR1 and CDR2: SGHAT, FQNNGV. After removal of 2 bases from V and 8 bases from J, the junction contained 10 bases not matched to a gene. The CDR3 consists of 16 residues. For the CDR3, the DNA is TGTGCCAGCAGCTTATTCGCGGGAGGGCCCGGGGATGAGCAGTTCTTC. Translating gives CASSLFAGGPGDEQFF.

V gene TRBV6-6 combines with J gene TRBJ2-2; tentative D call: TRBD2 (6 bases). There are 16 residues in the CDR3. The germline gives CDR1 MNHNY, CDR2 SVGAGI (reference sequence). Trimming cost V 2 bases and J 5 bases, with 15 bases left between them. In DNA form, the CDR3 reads TGTGCCAGCAGTTACCCCGGAGGGCCGGGGACCGGGGAGCTGTTTTTT. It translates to CASSYPGGPGTGELFF.

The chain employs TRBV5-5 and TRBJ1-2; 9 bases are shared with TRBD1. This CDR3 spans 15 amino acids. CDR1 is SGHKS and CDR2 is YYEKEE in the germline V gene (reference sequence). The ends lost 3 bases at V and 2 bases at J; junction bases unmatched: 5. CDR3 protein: CASSWTGALNYGYTF. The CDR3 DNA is TGTGCCAGCAGCTGGACAGGGGCCCTAAACTATGGCTACACCTTC.

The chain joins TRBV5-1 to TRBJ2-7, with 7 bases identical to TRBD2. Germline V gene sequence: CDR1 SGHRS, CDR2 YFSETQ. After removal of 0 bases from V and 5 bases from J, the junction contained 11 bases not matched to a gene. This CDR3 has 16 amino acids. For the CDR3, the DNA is TGCGCCAGCAGCTTGGGGACGGCGGGAGTAAACGACGAGCAGTACGTC. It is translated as CASSLGTAGVNDEQYV.

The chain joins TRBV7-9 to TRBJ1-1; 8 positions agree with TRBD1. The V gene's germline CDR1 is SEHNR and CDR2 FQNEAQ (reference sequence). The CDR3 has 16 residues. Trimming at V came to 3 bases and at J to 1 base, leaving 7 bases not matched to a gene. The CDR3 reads CASSFFPDRENTEAFF. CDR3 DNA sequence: TGTGCCAGCAGCTTTTTCCCGGACAGGGAGAACACTGAAGCTTTCTTT.

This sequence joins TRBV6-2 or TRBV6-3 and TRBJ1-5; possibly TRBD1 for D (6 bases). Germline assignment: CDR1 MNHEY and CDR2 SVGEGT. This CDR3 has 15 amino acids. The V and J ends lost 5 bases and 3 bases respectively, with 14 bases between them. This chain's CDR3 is CASSHAGATNQPQHF. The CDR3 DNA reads TGTGCCAGCAGTCACGCAGGGGCCACCAATCAGCCCCAGCATTTT.

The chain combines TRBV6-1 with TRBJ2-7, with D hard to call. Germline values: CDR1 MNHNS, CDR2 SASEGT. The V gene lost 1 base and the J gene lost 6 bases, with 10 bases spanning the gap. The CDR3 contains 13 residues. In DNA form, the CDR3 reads TGTGCCAGCAGTGAAGGTGAGCGCTCCGAGCAGTACTTC. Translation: CASSEGERSEQYF.

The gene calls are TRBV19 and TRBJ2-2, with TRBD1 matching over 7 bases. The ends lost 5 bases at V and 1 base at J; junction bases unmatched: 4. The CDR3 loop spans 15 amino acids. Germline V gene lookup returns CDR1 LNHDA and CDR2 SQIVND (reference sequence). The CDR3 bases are TGTGCCAGTAGTTTCGACAGGGAGAACACCGGGGAGCTGTTTTTT. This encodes CASSFDRENTGELFF. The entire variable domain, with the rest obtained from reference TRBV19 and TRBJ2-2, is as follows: DGGITQSPKYLFRKEGQNVTLSCEQNLNHDAMYWYRQDPGQGLRLIYYSQIVNDFQKGDIAEGYSVSREKKESFPLTVTSAQKNPTAFYLCASSFDRENTGELFFGEGSRLTVL.

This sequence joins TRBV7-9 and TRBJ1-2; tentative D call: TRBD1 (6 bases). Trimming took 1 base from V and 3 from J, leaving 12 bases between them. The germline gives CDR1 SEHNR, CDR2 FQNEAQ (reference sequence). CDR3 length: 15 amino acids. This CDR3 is CASSLGLRTDYGYTF. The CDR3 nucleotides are TGTGCCAGCAGCTTAGGCCTTAGGACAGACTATGGCTACACCTTC. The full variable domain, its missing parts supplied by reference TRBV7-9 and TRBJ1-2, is DTGVSQNPRHKITKRGQNVTFRCDPISEHNRLYWYRQTLGQGPEFLTYFQNEAQLEKSRLLSDRFSAERPKGSFSTLEIQRTEQGDSAMYLCASSLGLRTDYGYTFGSGTRLTVV.

The CDR3: CASSRNTFSVNGYTF. The CDR3 DNA reads as TGTGCCAGCAGTCGCAATACCTTCTCAGTGAATGGCTACACCTTC. The J gene is TRBJ1-2, the V gene TRBV6-4; D gene uncertain. The V and J ends lost 5 bases and 6 bases respectively, with 19 bases between them. Germline V gene data show CDR1 as MRHNA and CDR2 as SNTAGT. The CDR3 has 15 residues.